This TCR beta chain was captured by sequencing in a study of T cells in localized non-small cell lung cancer (dated by TCRdb to the early 2020s). Describing the broader study: Comparing tumors with uninvolved tumor-adjacent lungs, the study looked at the T cell repertoires of fewer than 250 patients with early-stage NSCLC. NSCLC patients had a mean age of roughly 66 years, and approximately 140 were male and about a hundred female. The cohort consisted of approximately 220 treatment-naive NSCLC patients whose localized lung tumors had been resected.

Overall results and qualifications from the work: Of the top 100 tumor clones, a median of roughly 53 were detected in paired uninvolved adjacent lung; over 25 were also among that lung's top 100. Since the design was exploratory, TCR variables were selected using unadjusted p-values with no false-discovery rate correction. Multi-region tumor sequencing was not performed, so intratumor heterogeneity could not be excluded. Uninvolved tumor-adjacent lung showed the highest T cell clonality, higher than tumor, which suggests more focused antigenic responses in the uninvolved tumor-adjacent lung. Higher T cell density in blood was associated with longer overall survival, whereas higher clonality in adjacent lung was associated with shorter survival.

TCR beta CDR3 regions were sequenced from DNA using the immunoSEQ Assay. Per the original workflow: T cell density was computed as TCR beta template counts normalized to usable DNA estimated by amplifying housekeeping genes. Richness was estimated with the preseqR package, extrapolating to 400,000 templates for PBMC samples and 120,000 templates for tissue samples. Clonality was calculated as one minus Pielou's evenness. Tissue-enriched TCRs were identified through differential abundance testing performed on productive amino-acid clonotypes, with a minimum total count of 5 and an alpha of 0.1. The Jaccard Index and the Morisita Overlap Index were used to measure repertoire overlap between compartments. TCR beta CDR3s were clustered by GLIPH together with public tetramer-defined viral CDR3s, and at least three viral sequences plus V-gene enrichment were required for viral motifs. The immuneACCESS repertoire file appears here via TCRdb, limited to in-frame rearrangements. These files lack a portion of the clones; in checked studies, under half of the deficit traces to unresolved V genes, and the cause of the others is not known. V and J calls and clone size are given by that table; D and trimming were obtained from the DNA. This sample has more than 30,000 clones in its table, and about 90% of those were observed once. The ten largest account for roughly 17% of the sample.

As concerns this clone: Its recognized antigen is unknown. Per-nucleotide qualities are absent, and no much larger clonotype sits a single base away.

V and J lose 3 bases and 5 bases, and a span of 10 bases separates them. There are 14 amino acids in the CDR3, from cysteine to phenylalanine inclusive. The sequence is cut down to CDR3 DNA, 42 bases in frame from base 1. The germline V gene (reference sequence) provides CDR1 LNHDA and CDR2 SQIVND. At diagnosis, peripheral blood, uninvolved tumor-adjacent lung and tumor were collected and were preserved as a mix of fresh-frozen and FFPE material. For TCR repertoire profiling, blood samples were analyzed in the form of peripheral blood mononuclear cells. The chain couples TRBV19 to TRBJ2-2; the D gene cannot be resolved beyond TRBD1 or TRBD2, each matching 5 bases. Sequenced here: peripheral blood mononuclear cells, sampled before any cancer treatment. This TCR derives from a man aged 40 to 70 with stage III lung adenocarcinoma. The DNA is TGTGCCAGTAGTATCCTTGGGGGTACCGGGGAGCTGTTTTTT. This translates into CASSILGGTGELFF.